This T cell receptor beta chain was identified in a study of CD8 T cells in Susac syndrome. This clonotype appeared a single time. CD8+ and CD4+ T cells taken from blood had their TCR beta sequenced. The study used healthy donors as controls matched for age and sex. Bulk CD8+ and CD4+ cells came from magnetic negative isolation; CD8+ TEMRA by FACS. Germline CDR1 SNHLY, CDR2 FYNNEI. This CDR3 comprises 15 residues. Trimming removed 6 bases from V and 9 bases from J; junction bases left unmatched: 8. The authors reverse transcribed roughly 0.45 to 1 ug RNA with random hexamers. The method of amplification for TCR beta CDR3 was immunoSEQ multiplex PCR, covering 54 Vbeta and 13 Jbeta. TCRdb fed the immunoSEQ multiplex PCR reads into MiXCR, producing one record per CDR3 protein. The sample has approximately 160,000 distinct CDR3 sequences, 90% to 95% seen once; the top ten hold approximately 0.075%.

The specimen was CD4+ T cells from PBMCs. The chain links TRBV2 to TRBJ2-1; TRBD2 matches at 13 bases. This sequence was found in a human donor in good health. The CDR3: CASRGGLAGVGEQFF. The CDR3 region has the DNA TGTGCCAGCAGAGGAGGACTAGCGGGAGTAGGTGAGCAGTTCTTC.